This T cell receptor (beta chain) derives from a study of lymphopenia after photon versus proton radiotherapy. General study findings and limits: Post-nadir diversity loss with photons came from oligoclonal expansion, particularly CD8+ Temra cells. Survival link was tested only in deceased patients; proton benefit remains a possibility. Proton therapy kept repertoires fairly stable, unlike photons, which gained effector/memory cells.

Regarding this clone: The antigen remains undetermined.

CDR1 KGHSH and CDR2 LQKENI come from the germline V gene. The junction had 5 bases not matched to a gene; V was cut back by 7 bases and J by 4 bases. This CDR3 comprises 15 residues. Assay: immunoSEQ multiplex PCR; the TCRdb copy retains only in-frame clones and omits some. The table lists about 30,000 clones, around nine tenths of them singletons. The input for sequencing was peripheral blood, taken from a patient treated with proton-based radiotherapy. This clonotype was obtained from an older woman with cholangiocarcinoma. Some clones in this sample may be carry-over from other donors' samples. The chain carries TRBV18 and TRBJ2-3, with 13 nucleotides matching TRBD2. The CDR3 is CASCTGTSGADTQYF. The CDR3 coding sequence is TGTGCCAGCTGTACCGGGACTAGCGGGGCAGATACGCAGTATTTT.